Below, 3 T cell receptor beta chains from the same sample are listed, as sequenced in a study of T cells in localized non-small cell lung cancer. TCRdb's copy holds only in-frame clones and misses some; the assay was immunoSEQ multiplex PCR. The table shows about 59,000 clones, with 70% to 90% occurring only once. The input for sequencing was peripheral blood, taken before any cancer treatment. The origin of the receptors is a man aged 35 to 69 with stage I squamous cell lung carcinoma.

The rearrangement links TRBV28 to TRBJ1-1; TRBD1 might be the D (5 bases). The CDR3 loop spans 15 amino acids. V lost 8 bases and J 1 base, leaving 17 bases between the germline ends. Germline values: CDR1 MDHEN, CDR2 SYDVKM. CDR3 protein: CASRNARVGNTEAFF. CDR3 in DNA: TGTGCCAGCCGAAATGCCAGGGTGGGGAACACTGAAGCTTTCTTT.

The V gene is TRBV19, the J gene TRBJ1-5; D is unclear. The CDR3 is 15 residues long. Trimming removed 5 bases from V and 1 base from J, with 12 bases in between. Germline V gene data show CDR1 as LNHDA and CDR2 as SQIVND (reference sequence). The CDR3 DNA reads as TGTGCCAGTAGTCGGGGAAGTGGCAGCAATCAGCCCCAGCATTTT. As protein: CASSRGSGSNQPQHF.

This clone was picked up a small number of times. The rearrangement uses TRBV19 and TRBJ2-7; tentatively, D is TRBD2 (5 bases). Trimming removed 3 bases at V and 3 bases at J, with 9 bases between. Germline V gene lookup returns CDR1 LNHDA and CDR2 SQIVND (reference sequence). The CDR3 contains 13 residues. The DNA of the CDR3 is TGTGCCAGTAGTATCGGGATCAACTACGAGCAGTACTTC. Protein sequence: CASSIGINYEQYF.